The next 11 T cell receptor beta chains were all read from a single sample in a study of T cell repertoires in cytomegalovirus infection. TCRdb reprocessed the reads via MiXCR and lists one record per CDR3 protein. The sample shows some 350,000 distinct CDR3 sequences, almost 30% of them seen only once. These receptors have no identified antigens. Sample: cultured PBMCs, taken from culture after CMV antigen stimulation. Source of these receptors: a human donor in good health (CMV status not recorded). Some clones in this sample may be carry-over from other donors' samples.

The chain uses TRBV5-6 and TRBJ1-2; 8 nucleotides agree with TRBD1. There are 13 residues in the CDR3. In germline, CDR1 is SGHDT, CDR2 YYEEEE. J was trimmed by 7 bases and V by 1 base; bases with no gene match: 3. The CDR3 is CASSLSGGIGYTF. The CDR3 DNA is TGTGCCAGCAGCTTGTCAGGGGGCATTGGCTACACCTTC.

This clonotype was seen more than once but under ten times. The chain joins TRBV6-8 to TRBJ1-5, with D unclear. Per the germline V gene, CDR1 is MNHGY and CDR2 is SAAAGT. This CDR3 is 15 amino acids long. The V and J ends lost 8 bases and 2 bases respectively, with 16 bases between them. CDR3 region: CASGEVFGGNQPQHF. Here the CDR3 DNA reads TGTGCCAGCGGAGAGGTTTTCGGGGGCAATCAGCCCCAGCATTTT.

V is TRBV28 and J is TRBJ1-5, with D perhaps matching TRBD1 (6 bases). Germline loops: CDR1 MDHEN, CDR2 SYDVKM. The V and J ends lost 5 bases and 6 bases respectively, with 20 bases between them. This CDR3 is built from 16 residues. CDR3 nucleotide sequence: TGTGCCAGCAGTCCCCAAAGTGGGGGGCTCAGTCAGCCCCAGCATTTT. Protein sequence: CASSPQSGGLSQPQHF.

There are a few counts of this clonotype. The gene calls are TRBV20-1 and TRBJ1-5; the D gene is possibly TRBD1 (6 bases). Germline lookup yields CDR1 DFQATT and CDR2 SNEGSKA (reference sequence). The CDR3 contains 15 residues. V was shortened by 6 bases and J by 0 bases, with 15 bases between the two germline ends. The CDR3 reads CSAERGWGSNQPQHF. The CDR3 DNA sequence: TGCAGTGCGGAGAGGGGGTGGGGTAGCAATCAGCCCCAGCATTTT.

V is TRBV18 and J is TRBJ2-4; 9 nucleotides match TRBD2. V lost 0 bases and J lost 6; bases outside the gene matches: 9. Germline V CDR1 and CDR2: KGHSH, LQKENI. There are 17 residues in the CDR3. The DNA for the CDR3 is TGTGCCAGCTCACCACCGACGGCGGGAGGGCCCAGAAACATTCAGTACTTC. This codes for CASSPPTAGGPRNIQYF.

In its sample, this clonotype was seen many times. J is TRBJ2-2 and V is TRBV12-3 or TRBV12-4; 10 nucleotides match TRBD2. The CDR3 is made up of 17 amino acids. The trim removed 5 bases at V and 0 bases at J, leaving 6 bases unmatched. The CDR3, as DNA: TGTGCCAGCAGTCACTCGACTAGCGGGTCGAACACCGGGGAGCTGTTTTTT. Translating gives CASSHSTSGSNTGELFF.

This chain joins TRBV28 and TRBJ2-5; a weak D match, TRBD1 (5 bases). V was cut by 4 bases and J by 3 bases, with 15 bases left in between. This CDR3 spans 15 amino acids. Germline CDR1 MDHEN, CDR2 SYDVKM. CDR3 in amino acids: CASSSDVTVEETQYF. The CDR3 bases are TGTGCCAGCAGTTCCGACGTGACAGTCGAAGAGACCCAGTACTTC.

The sample holds many counts of this clonotype. V is TRBV7-2 and J is TRBJ1-5, with D unclear. The V end lost 1 base, the J end lost 8 bases, and 15 bases lay between the germline ends. The CDR3 runs to 15 residues. The germline V gene encodes CDR1 SGHTA and CDR2 FQGNSA. The CDR3 is CASSLDWTLTEPQHF. CDR3 in DNA: TGTGCCAGCAGCTTAGACTGGACGCTCACGGAGCCCCAGCATTTT.

This chain uses TRBV19 with TRBJ2-7; unclear D gene. CDR3 length: 13 amino acids. V lost 3 bases and J 2 bases, leaving 8 bases between the germline ends. The germline gives CDR1 LNHDA, CDR2 SQIVND (reference sequence). CDR3 sequence (DNA): TGTGCCAGTAGTATTATCGTACCCTACGAGCAGTACTTC. Translating gives CASSIIVPYEQYF.

The chain carries TRBV11-2 and TRBJ2-3, with 9 bases lining up with TRBD2. The ends lost 3 bases at V and 7 bases at J; junction bases unmatched: 11. The CDR3 spans 16 residues. The germline gives CDR1 SGHAT, CDR2 FQNNGV. The DNA for the CDR3 is TGTGCCAGCAGCTTTAGTCGGCTAGCGGGATTGAATACGCAGTATTTT. Translated: CASSFSRLAGLNTQYF.

The chain is built from TRBV20-1 and TRBJ2-1; TRBD2 agrees at 10 bases. V trimming: 7 bases; J trimming: 7 bases; junction bases outside the gene matches: 7. This CDR3 has 13 amino acids. Germline CDR1 and CDR2: DFQATT and SNEGSKA (reference sequence). This chain's CDR3 is CSVTSGTDNEQFF. CDR3 sequence (DNA): TGCAGTGTCACTAGCGGGACGGATAATGAGCAGTTCTTC.